The present entry profiles one TCR beta chain with its context. Its specificity is not known. Its ends do not fully match the called genes, so a read error is possible. The sample is drawn from a study of tumor-infiltrating lymphocytes in primary liver carcinoma. Study conclusions and caveats: Tumor region pairs showed greater overlap than either tumor-adjacent or tumor-blood pairs did.

A constant-region primer primed TCR beta cDNA synthesis from 500 to 550 ng of total RNA. Generation of the TCR beta libraries relied on three nested multiplex PCR rounds using slightly modified ARM-PCR. TRBV1-TRBV30 forward primers and a C-beta reverse primer were used in the first two PCR rounds, which each ran for 10 cycles. TCRdb re-derived calls from the multiplex PCR reads in MiXCR, one entry per CDR3 protein. The table records over 35,000 distinct CDR3 sequences, approximately 73% of them present only once. DNA and RNA were both co-extracted from approximately 20-30 mg of bulk tissue that had not been sorted. There were five separate regions sampled from each tumor. From germline, CDR1 is SGHAT and CDR2 FQNNGV. The CDR3 spans 14 residues.

V gene TRBV11-2 combines with J gene TRBJ2-3, with D perhaps TRBD1 (6 bases). The sample was liver tumor tissue from sampling region 4. Subset described: tumor region T4, right-lateral pole. This TCR was sampled from a man aged 40-49 years with primary liver carcinoma and hepatitis B virus infection. The CDR3 loop reads CASSPPGRTDTQHF. The CDR3 DNA is TGTGCCAGCAGCCCCCCGGGCCGGACAGATACGCAACATTTT.